The clone carrying this TCR beta chain was seen once. This entry belongs to a study of T cell changes during pregnancy in multiple sclerosis. This table comes from immunoSEQ multiplex PCR, and its TCRdb copy is limited to in-frame clones, with some not included. The sample records 55,000 to 75,000 clones, roughly 92% being singletons. This CDR3 region has 13 residues. With 3 bases removed from V and 3 bases from J, the gap between germline ends came to 8 bases. From germline, CDR1 is GTSNPN and CDR2 SVGIG (reference sequence). The TCR was taken from a female donor with multiple sclerosis, enrolled in a pregnancy study. The chain employs TRBV30 and TRBJ2-2; D remains ambiguous. The specimen comprised CD8+ T cells from peripheral blood mononuclear cells, sampled in the second trimester of pregnancy. CDR3 DNA: TGTGCCTGGAGCTACAGTGACACCGGGGAGCTGTTTTTT. It is translated as CAWSYSDTGELFF.